The clone carrying this TCR beta chain was picked up many times. Its antigen remains unidentified. Germline V CDR1 and CDR2: LNHNV, YYDKDF (reference sequence). This CDR3 is built from 13 residues. With 0 bases removed from V and 3 bases from J, the gap between germline ends came to 6 bases. The data stem from a study of T-cell memory formation after mild COVID-19. General study findings and limits: The SARS-CoV-2 specificity of second-wave clones reaching peak at day 37 remained unverified.

One entry per CDR3 protein results from TCRdb running MiXCR on the 5' RACE reads. The table lists over 400,000 distinct CDR3 sequences, about 25% of them singletons. V gene TRBV15 combines with J gene TRBJ2-7; maybe TRBD1 (5 bases). The sequencing input was PBMCs or a T cell subset sorted from them (not recorded which). This sequence was found in an adult woman who had mild COVID-19 (a few samples of this study predate the infection). Cell type and time point are not known. CDR3 DNA sequence: TGTGCCACCAGCAGAGATAGGGGCTACGAGCAGTACTTC. Its protein is CATSRDRGYEQYF.